This T cell receptor (beta chain) is drawn from a study of a mutant IDH1 vaccine in newly diagnosed glioma. As for the study in general: Vaccines were begun 4-6 weeks after radiotherapy alone, or with temozolomide cycles. Therapy received beforehand was radiotherapy, temozolomide, or both, with most patients given both.

Clones were sequenced by immunoSEQ multiplex PCR, and TCRdb holds only the in-frame ones, with some missing. The table lists under 40,000 clones, roughly 75% of them singletons. The sample's time point: week 35, safety follow-up. Every single dose of the vaccine, 300 ug of mutant IDH1 20-mer peptide, came with topical imiquimod. Astrocytomas found in donors were new, WHO grade 3 or 4, IDH1-mutant and ATRX-lost. A remark on this clone: The antigen is unknown.

This clonotype originated in a man in his forties with glioma. Some clones in this sample may be carry-over from other donors' samples. The source material was PBMCs, sampled from a glioma patient whose treatment included an IDH1 peptide vaccine.

As DNA, the CDR3 is TGTGCCAGCAGTTTCCTCCCCTTTGGGGGAGGGAGCGGGGAGCTGTTTTTT. Its translation: CASSFLPFGGGSGELFF. The chain has TRBV27 and TRBJ2-2; the match to TRBD2 covers 7 bases. Germline V CDR1 and CDR2: MNHEY, SMNVEV (reference sequence). The CDR3 runs 17 residues. V dropped 3 bases and J dropped 7; count of bases not matched to a gene: 14.